The TCR beta chain described here comes from a study of shared clonotypes between healthy human individuals. Study overall: The study used three CD4 naive, three CD4 memory, two CD8 naive and one CD8 memory plate per donor.

Only in-frame clones appear in the TCRdb table, and some are missing; sequencing was by immunoSEQ multiplex PCR. The sample has roughly 2 million clones, 85% to 95% seen once. Concerning this clone: This sample also contains other DNA sequences that code for the same CDR3.

V was pared by 3 bases and J by 4 bases, with 0 bases of the junction left unmatched. Germline values: CDR1 MNHNS, CDR2 SASEGT. The CDR3 totals 15 residues. The receptor was isolated from a man between 18 and 35 years old in good health. The V gene is TRBV6-1, the J gene TRBJ2-1; TRBD2 matches 13 bases. Material for sequencing was naive CD4+ T cells sorted from blood. Subset of the sample: CD45RA+ positively selected. CDR3 region: CASSEGLAGYNEQFF. In DNA form, the CDR3 reads TGTGCCAGCAGTGAGGGACTAGCGGGATACAATGAGCAGTTCTTC.